The following is a T cell receptor (beta chain) sequence with its context. Its antigen remains unknown. This entry is derived from a study of blood T cells in healthy people across ages. General study findings and limits: PBMC samples, being unsorted, prevented any conclusive comparison of naive and antigen-experienced cells.

Then a second PCR, running about 6 to 11 cycles, was carried out with a sample-barcoded 5' primer and a J-beta primer mix. In TCRdb, the 5' RACE reads were re-called with MiXCR into one record per CDR3 protein. In the table there are about 1.5 million distinct CDR3 sequences, 42% of which are singletons. The CDR3 runs to 17 residues. Trimming left V 0 bases short and J 1 base short, with 18 bases between. CDR1 and CDR2 (germline): DFQATT, SNEGSKA (reference sequence). The chain combines TRBV20-1 with TRBJ1-1; no reliable D call. Material: blood. The TCR sequence derives from a woman younger than 30 in good health. CDR3 in amino acids: CSARDRQAYSRNTEAFF. In DNA, the CDR3 is TGCAGTGCTAGAGATCGGCAGGCTTACTCAAGGAACACTGAAGCTTTCTTT.